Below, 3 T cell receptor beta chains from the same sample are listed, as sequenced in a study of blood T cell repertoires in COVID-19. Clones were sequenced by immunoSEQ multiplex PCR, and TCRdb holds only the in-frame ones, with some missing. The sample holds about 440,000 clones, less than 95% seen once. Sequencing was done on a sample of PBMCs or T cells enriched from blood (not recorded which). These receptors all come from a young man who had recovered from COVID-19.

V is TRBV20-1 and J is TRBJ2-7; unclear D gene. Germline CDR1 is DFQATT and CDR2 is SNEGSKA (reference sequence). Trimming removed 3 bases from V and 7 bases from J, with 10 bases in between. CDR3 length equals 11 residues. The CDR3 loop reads CSASFVREQYF. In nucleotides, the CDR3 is TGCAGTGCTAGTTTTGTGCGGGAGCAGTACTTC.

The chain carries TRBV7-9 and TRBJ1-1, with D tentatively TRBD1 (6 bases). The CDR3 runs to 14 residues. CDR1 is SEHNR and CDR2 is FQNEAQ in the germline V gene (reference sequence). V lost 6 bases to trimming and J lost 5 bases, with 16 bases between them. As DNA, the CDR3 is TGTGCCAGCAGTTTGTTCCGTACAGGGACTGAAGCTTTCTTT. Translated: CASSLFRTGTEAFF.

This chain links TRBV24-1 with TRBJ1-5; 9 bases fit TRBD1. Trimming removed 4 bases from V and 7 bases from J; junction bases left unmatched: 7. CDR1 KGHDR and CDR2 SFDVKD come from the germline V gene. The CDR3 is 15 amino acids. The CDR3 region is CATSDSGQGRQPQHF. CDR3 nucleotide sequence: TGTGCCACCAGTGACAGTGGACAGGGGAGACAGCCCCAGCATTTT.